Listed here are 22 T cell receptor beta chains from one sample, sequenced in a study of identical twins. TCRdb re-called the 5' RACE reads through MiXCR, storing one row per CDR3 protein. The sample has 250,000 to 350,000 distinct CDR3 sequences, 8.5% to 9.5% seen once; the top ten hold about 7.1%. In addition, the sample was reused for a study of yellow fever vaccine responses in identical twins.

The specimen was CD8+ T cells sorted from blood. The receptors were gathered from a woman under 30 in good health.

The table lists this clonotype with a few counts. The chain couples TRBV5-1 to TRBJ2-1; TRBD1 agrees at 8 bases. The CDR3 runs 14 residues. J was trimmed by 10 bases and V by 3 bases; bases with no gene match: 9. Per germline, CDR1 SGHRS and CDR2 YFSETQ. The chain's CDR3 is CASSSVDRGREQFF. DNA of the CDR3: TGCGCCAGCAGCTCCGTAGACAGGGGCAGGGAGCAGTTCTTC.

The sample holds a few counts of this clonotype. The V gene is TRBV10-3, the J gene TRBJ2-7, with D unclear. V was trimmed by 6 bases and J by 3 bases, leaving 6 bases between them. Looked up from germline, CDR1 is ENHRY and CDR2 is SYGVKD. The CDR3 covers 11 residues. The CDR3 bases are TGTGCCATCAGATCTAACTACGAGCAGTACTTC. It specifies CAIRSNYEQYF.

The CDR3 is CASSSKIESVTDTQYF. The CDR3 nucleotides are TGTGCCAGCAGCTCTAAAATCGAGTCTGTCACAGATACGCAGTATTTT. This rearrangement joins TRBV7-9 to TRBJ2-3, with D unresolved. V shed 4 bases and J shed 2 bases, with 16 bases lying between them. Per the germline V gene, CDR1 is SEHNR and CDR2 is FQNEAQ (reference sequence). CDR3 length equals 16 residues. Drawing the rest from reference TRBV7-9 and TRBJ2-3, the complete variable domain is DTGVSQNPRHKITKRGQNVTFRCDPISEHNRLYWYRQTLGQGPEFLTYFQNEAQLEKSRLLSDRFSAERPKGSFSTLEIQRTEQGDSAMYLCASSSKIESVTDTQYFGPGTRLTVL.

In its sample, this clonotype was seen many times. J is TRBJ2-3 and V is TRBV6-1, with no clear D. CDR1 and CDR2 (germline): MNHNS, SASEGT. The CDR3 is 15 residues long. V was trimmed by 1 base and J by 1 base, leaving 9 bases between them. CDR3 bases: TGTGCCAGCAGTGAAGGTGGCACTGGCACAGATACGCAGTATTTT. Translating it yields CASSEGGTGTDTQYF.

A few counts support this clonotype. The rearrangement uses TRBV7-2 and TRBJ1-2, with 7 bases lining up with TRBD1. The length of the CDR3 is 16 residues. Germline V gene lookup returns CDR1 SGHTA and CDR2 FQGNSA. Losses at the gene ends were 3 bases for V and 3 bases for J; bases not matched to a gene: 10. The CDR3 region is CASSFPRTGSHYGYTF. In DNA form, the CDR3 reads TGTGCCAGCAGCTTTCCGCGGACAGGAAGTCACTATGGCTACACCTTC.

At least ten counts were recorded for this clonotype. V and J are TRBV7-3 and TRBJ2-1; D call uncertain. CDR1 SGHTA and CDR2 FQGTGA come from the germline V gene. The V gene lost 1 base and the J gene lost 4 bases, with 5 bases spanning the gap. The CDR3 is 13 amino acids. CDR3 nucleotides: TGTGCCAGCAGCTTAATACCTTACAATGAGCAGTTCTTC. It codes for CASSLIPYNEQFF.

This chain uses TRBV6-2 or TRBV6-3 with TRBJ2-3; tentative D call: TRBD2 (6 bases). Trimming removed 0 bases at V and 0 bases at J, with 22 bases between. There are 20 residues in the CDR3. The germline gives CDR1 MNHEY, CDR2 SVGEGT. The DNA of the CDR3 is TGTGCCAGCAGTTACTCGGCCGGGACTTGGAGACCCTCTAGCACAGATACGCAGTATTTT. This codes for CASSYSAGTWRPSSTDTQYF.

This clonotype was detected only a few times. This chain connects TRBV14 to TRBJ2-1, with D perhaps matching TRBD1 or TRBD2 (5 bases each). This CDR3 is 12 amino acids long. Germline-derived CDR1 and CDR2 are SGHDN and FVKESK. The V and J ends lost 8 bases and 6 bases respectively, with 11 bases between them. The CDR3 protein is CASGTVRNEQFF. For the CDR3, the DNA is TGTGCCAGCGGGACCGTTCGCAATGAGCAGTTCTTC. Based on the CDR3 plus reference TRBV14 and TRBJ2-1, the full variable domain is EAGVTQFPSHSVIEKGQTVTLRCDPISGHDNLYWYRRVMGKEIKFLLHFVKESKQDESGMPNNRFLAERTGGTYSTLKVQPAELEDSGVYFCASGTVRNEQFFGPGTRLTVL.

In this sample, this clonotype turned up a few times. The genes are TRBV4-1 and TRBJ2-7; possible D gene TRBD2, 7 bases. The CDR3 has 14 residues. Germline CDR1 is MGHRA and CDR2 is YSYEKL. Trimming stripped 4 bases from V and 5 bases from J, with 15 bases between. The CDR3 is CASSPPGGPDEQYF. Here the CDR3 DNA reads TGCGCCAGCAGCCCGCCCGGGGGGCCGGACGAGCAGTACTTC.

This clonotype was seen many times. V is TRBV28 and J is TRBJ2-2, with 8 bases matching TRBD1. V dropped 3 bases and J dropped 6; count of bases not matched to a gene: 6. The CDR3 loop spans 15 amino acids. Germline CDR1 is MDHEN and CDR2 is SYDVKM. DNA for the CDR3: TGTGCCAGCAGTTTCCCCCCGGACAGGGCCGGGGAGCTGTTTTTT. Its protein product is CASSFPPDRAGELFF.

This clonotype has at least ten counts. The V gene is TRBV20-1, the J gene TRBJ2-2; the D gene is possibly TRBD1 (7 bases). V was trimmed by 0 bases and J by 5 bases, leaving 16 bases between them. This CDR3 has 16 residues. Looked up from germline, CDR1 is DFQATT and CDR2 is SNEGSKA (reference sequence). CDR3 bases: TGCAGTGCTAGAGACGCAGGGGGAGGAGAAACCGGGGAGCTGTTTTTT. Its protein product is CSARDAGGGETGELFF.

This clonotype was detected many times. DNA of the CDR3: TGCAGCGTAGCCGGGCCCTACGAGCAGTACTTC. Its translation: CSVAGPYEQYF. This rearrangement joins TRBV29-1 to TRBJ2-7; D remains unclear. Germline V gene sequence: CDR1 SQVTM, CDR2 ANQGSEA. V shed 6 bases and J shed 2 bases, with 8 bases lying between them. This CDR3 spans 11 amino acids.

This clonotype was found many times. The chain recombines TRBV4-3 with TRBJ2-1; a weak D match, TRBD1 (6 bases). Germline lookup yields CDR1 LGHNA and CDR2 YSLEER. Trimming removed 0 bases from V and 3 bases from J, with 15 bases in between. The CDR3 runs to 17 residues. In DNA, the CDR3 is TGCGCCAGCAGCCAAGATCGATCGGCAGGGGTCTACAATGAGCAGTTCTTC. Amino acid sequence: CASSQDRSAGVYNEQFF.

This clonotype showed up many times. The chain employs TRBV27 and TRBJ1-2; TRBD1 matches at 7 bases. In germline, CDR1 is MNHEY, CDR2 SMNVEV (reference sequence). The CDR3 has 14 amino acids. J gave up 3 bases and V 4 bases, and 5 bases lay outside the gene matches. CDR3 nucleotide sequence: TGTGCCAGCAGTTACTCCGGGACAGACTATGGCTACACCTTC. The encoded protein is CASSYSGTDYGYTF.

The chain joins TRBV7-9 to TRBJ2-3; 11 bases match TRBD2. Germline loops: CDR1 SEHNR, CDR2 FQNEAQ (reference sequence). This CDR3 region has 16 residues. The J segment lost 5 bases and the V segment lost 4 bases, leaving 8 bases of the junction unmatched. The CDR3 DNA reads TGTGCCAGCAGCTCTAAACTAGCGGGAGATGTAGATACGCAGTATTTT. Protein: CASSSKLAGDVDTQYF.

Here the CDR3 DNA reads TGTGCCAGCAGCTTAAGACCAATGGGCTCCGAGCAGTACTTC. Its translation is CASSLRPMGSEQYF. The V call is TRBV11-3, the J call TRBJ2-7; D is undetermined. CDR1 and CDR2 (germline): SGHNT, YENEEA. V was trimmed by 2 bases and J by 6 bases, leaving 14 bases between them. The CDR3 extends over 14 amino acids.

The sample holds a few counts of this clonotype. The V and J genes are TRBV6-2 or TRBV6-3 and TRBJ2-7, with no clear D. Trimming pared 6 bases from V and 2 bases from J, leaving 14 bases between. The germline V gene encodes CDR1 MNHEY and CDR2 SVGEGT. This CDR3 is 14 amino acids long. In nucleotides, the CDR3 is TGTGCCAGCAGCCACGGCCACTTCCCCTACGAGCAGTACTTC. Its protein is CASSHGHFPYEQYF.

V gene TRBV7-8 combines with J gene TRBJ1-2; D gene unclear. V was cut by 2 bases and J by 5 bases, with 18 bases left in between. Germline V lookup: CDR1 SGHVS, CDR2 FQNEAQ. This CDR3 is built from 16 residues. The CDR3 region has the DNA TGTGCCAGCAGCTTATCCCCTCTTGGCGCAGGATATGGCTACACCTTC. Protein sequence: CASSLSPLGAGYGYTF.

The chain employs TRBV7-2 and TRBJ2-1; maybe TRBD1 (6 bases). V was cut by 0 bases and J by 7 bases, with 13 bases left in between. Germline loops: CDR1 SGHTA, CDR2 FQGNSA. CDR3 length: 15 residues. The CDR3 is CASSLALGRGNEQFF. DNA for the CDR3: TGTGCCAGCAGCTTAGCGCTCGGCAGGGGTAATGAGCAGTTCTTC.

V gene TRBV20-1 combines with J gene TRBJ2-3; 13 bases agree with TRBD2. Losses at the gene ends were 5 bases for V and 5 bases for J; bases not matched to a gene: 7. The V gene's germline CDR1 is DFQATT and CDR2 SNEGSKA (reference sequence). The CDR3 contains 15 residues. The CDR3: CSASTSGGGGDTQYF. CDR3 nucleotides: TGCAGTGCTTCAACTAGCGGGGGGGGGGGAGATACGCAGTATTTT.

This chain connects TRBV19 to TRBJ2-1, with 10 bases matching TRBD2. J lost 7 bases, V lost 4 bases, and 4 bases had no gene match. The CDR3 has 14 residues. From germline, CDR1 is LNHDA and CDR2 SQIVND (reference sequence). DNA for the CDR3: TGTGCCAGTAGTACACTAGCGGGGATTAATGAGCAGTTCTTC. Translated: CASSTLAGINEQFF.

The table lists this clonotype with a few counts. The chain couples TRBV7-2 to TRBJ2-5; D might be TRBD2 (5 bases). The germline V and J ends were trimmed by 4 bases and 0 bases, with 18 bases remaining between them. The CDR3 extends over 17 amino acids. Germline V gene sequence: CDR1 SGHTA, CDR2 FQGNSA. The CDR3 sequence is CASSSSLSRVYQETQYF. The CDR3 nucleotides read TGTGCCAGCAGCTCTAGCCTCAGCCGGGTATACCAAGAGACCCAGTACTTC.